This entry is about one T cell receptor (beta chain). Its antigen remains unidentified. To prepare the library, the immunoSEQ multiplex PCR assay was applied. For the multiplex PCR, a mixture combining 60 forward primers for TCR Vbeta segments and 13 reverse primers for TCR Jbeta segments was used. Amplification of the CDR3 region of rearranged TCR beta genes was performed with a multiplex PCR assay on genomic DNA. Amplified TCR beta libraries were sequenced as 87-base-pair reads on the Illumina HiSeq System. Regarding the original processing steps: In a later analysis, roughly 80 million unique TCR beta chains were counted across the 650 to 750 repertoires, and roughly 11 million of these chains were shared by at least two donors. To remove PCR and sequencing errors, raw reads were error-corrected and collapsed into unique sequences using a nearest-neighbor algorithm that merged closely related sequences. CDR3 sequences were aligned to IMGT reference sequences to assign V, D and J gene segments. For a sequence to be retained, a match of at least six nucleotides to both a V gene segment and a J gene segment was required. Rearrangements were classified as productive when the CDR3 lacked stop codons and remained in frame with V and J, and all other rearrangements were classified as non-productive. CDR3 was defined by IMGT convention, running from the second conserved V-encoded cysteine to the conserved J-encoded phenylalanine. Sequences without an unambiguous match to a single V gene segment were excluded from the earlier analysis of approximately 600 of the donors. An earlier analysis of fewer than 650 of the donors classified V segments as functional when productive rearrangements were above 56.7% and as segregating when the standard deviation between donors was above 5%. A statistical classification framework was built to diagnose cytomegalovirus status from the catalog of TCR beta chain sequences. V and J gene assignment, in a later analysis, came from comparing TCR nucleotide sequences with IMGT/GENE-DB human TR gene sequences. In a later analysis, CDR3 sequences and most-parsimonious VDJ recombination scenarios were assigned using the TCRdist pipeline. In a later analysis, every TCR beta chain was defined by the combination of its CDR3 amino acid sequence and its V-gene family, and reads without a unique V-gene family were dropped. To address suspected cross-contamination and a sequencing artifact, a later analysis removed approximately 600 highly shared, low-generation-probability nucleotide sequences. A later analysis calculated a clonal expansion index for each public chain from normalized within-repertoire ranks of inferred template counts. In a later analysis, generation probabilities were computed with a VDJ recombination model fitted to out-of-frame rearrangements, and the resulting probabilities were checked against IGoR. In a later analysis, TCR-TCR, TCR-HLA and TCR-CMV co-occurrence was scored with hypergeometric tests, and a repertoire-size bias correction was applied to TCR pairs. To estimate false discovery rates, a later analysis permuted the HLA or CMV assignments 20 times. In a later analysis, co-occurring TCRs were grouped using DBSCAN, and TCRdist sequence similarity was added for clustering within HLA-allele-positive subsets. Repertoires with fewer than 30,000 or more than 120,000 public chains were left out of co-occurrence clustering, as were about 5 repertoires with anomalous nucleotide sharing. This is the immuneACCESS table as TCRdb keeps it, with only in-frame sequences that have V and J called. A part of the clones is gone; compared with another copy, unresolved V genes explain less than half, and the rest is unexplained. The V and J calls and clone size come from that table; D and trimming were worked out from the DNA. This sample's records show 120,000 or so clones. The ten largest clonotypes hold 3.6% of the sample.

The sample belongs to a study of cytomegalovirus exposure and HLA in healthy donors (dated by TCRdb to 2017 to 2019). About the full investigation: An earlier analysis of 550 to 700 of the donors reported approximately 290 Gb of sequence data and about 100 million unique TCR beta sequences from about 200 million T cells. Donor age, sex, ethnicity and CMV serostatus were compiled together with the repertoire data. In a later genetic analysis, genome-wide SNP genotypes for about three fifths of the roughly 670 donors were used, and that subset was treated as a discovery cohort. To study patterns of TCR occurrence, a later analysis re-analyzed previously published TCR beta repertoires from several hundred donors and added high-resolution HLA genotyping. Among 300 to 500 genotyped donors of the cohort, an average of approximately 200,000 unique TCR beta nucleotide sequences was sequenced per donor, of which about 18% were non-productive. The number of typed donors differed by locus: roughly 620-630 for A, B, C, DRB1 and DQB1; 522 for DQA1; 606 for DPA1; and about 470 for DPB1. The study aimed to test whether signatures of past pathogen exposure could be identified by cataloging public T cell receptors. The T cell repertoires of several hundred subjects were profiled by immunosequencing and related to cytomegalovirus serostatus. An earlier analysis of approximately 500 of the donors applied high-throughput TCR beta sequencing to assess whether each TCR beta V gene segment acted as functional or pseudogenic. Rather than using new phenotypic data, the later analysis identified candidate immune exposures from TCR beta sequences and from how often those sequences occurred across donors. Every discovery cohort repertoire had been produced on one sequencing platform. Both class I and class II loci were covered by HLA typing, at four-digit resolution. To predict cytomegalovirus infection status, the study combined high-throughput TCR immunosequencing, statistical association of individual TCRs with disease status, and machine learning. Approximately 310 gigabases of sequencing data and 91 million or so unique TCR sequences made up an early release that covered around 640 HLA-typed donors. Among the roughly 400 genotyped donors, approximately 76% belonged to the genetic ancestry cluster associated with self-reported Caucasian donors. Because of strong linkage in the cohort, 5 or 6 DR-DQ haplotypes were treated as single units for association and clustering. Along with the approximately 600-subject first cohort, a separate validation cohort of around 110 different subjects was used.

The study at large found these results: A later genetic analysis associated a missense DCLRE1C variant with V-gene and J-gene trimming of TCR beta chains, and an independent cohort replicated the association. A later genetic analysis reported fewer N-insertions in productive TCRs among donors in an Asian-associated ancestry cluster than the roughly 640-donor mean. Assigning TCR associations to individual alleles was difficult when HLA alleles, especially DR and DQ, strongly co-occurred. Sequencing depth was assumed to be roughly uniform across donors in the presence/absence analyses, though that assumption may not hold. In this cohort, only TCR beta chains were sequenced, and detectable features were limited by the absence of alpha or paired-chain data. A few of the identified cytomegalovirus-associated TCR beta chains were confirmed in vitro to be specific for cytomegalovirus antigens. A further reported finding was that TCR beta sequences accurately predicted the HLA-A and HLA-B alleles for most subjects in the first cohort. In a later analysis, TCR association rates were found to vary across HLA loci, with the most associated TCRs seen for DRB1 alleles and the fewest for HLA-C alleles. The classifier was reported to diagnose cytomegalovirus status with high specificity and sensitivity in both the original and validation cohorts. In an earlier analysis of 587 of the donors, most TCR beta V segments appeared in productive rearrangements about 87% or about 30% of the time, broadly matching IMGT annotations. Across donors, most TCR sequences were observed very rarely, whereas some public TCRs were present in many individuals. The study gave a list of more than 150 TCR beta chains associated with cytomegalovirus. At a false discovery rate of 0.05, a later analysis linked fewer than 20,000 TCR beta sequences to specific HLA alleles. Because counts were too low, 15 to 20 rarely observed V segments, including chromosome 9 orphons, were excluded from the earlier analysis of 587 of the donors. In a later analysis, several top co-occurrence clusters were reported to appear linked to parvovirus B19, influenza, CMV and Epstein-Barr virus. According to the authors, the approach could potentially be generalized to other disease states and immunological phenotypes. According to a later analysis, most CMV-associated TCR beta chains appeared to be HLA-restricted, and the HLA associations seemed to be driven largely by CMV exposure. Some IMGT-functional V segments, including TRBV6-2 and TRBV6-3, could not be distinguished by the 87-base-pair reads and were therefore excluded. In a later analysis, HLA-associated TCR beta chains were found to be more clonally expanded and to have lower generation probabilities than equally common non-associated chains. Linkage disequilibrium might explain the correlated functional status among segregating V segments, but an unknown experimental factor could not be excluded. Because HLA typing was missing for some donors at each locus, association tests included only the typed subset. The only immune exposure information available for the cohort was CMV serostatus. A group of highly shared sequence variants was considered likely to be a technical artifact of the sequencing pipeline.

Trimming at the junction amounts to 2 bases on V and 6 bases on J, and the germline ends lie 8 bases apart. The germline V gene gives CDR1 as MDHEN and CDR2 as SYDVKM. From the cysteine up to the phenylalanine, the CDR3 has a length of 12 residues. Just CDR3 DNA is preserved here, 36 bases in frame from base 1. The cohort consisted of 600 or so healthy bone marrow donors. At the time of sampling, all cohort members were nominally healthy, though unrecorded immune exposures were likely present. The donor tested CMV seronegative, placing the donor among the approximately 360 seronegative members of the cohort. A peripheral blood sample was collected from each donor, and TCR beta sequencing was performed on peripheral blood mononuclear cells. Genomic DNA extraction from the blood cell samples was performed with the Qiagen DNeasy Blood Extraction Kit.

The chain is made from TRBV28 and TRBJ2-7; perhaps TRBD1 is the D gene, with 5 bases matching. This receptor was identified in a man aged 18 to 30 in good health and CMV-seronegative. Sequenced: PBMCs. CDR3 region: CASSLGQTEQYF. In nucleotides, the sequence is TGTGCCAGCAGTTTAGGACAAACCGAGCAGTACTTC.